This T cell receptor beta chain was sequenced for a study of identical twins. One entry per CDR3 protein, called by TCRdb with MiXCR from the 5' RACE reads. The sample lists 550,000 to 700,000 distinct CDR3 sequences, around 21% seen once, with around 4.5% in the top ten. This clonotype was counted only a few times. Antigen unknown. Study-wide results and limits: Twin sharing of out-of-frame TCR alpha was underestimated by models in monozygotic pairs. It was possible that invariant MAIT and iNKT cells partly confounded the zero-insertion analyses.

Trimming took 4 bases from V and 8 from J; bases not matched to a gene: 3. This CDR3 is 14 amino acids long. In germline, CDR1 is SGHRS, CDR2 YFSETQ. Separately, the same data were catalogued under a study of T cells expressing NK-cell markers. That publication notes: Underlying the TCR beta repertoires were sorted CD3+CD56+NKG2C+, CD3+CD56+NKG2C- and CD3+CD56-NKG2C+ T cells.

Sequenced: PBMCs. The clonotype originates from a woman younger than 35 in good health. The chain employs TRBV5-1 and TRBJ2-3, with 14 bases matching TRBD2. Written as DNA, the CDR3 is TGCGCCAGCAGCCCCGGGACTAGCGGGAGTACGCAGTATTTT. This codes for CASSPGTSGSTQYF.